Listed below are T cell receptor beta chains from one sample, sequenced in a study of blood T cell repertoires in COVID-19. Clones were sequenced by immunoSEQ multiplex PCR, and TCRdb holds only the in-frame ones, with some missing. The profile shows approximately 350,000 clones, 85% to 90% of them singletons. The sequencing input was peripheral blood. The receptors come from a woman in her 70s with COVID-19, enrolled during active disease. Each CDR3 is given with its conserved first and last residue. A D gene is named only where the DNA matches it firmly. Clone size appears in some rows only: once, few, many, or a class for an expanded clone.

abundance	v_gene	d_gene	j_gene	CDR3aa	CDR3nt
.	TRBV19	.	TRBJ1-3	CASSIKGASGNTIYF	TGTGCCAGTAGTATTAAAGGGGCGTCTGGAAACACCATATATTTT
.	TRBV27	.	TRBJ1-5	CASSLGGPTQPQHF	TGTGCCAGCAGTTTGGGGGGACCTACTCAGCCCCAGCATTTT
few	TRBV27	.	TRBJ1-1	CASSLHGRPEAFF	TGTGCCAGCAGTTTACATGGGCGCCCTGAAGCTTTCTTT
.	TRBV27	TRBD1	TRBJ1-2	CASSSGDRDLYGYTF	TGTGCCAGCAGTTCGGGCGACAGGGACCTCTATGGCTACACCTTC
.	TRBV7-2	.	TRBJ1-2	CASSDTYGYTF	TGTGCCAGCAGCGACACCTATGGCTACACCTTC
once	TRBV28	.	TRBJ2-6	CASSLIASGANVLTF	TGTGCCAGCAGTTTAATAGCCTCTGGGGCCAACGTCCTGACTTTC
once	TRBV3-1/TRBV3-2	.	TRBJ1-5	CASSQGASNQPQHF	TGTGCCAGCAGCCAGGGGGCTAGCAATCAGCCCCAGCATTTT
.	TRBV7-3	.	TRBJ1-1	CASSLSSAVEAFF	TGTGCCAGCAGCTTATCCTCGGCGGTTGAAGCTTTCTTT
.	TRBV9	TRBD1	TRBJ1-6	CASSADRGYNSPLHF	TGTGCCAGCAGCGCCGACAGGGGGTATAATTCACCCCTCCACTTT
.	TRBV28	.	TRBJ1-5	CASGGLRQPQHF	TGTGCCAGCGGCGGACTTCGGCAGCCCCAGCATTTT
.	TRBV29-1	.	TRBJ1-1	CSVERWTPRAMNTEAFF	TGCAGCGTTGAGAGGTGGACGCCGAGGGCGATGAACACTGAAGCTTTCTTT
.	TRBV5-4	.	TRBJ2-5	CASSLARDNQETQYF	TGTGCCAGCAGCTTGGCCCGGGACAACCAAGAGACCCAGTACTTC
.	TRBV30	.	TRBJ1-5	CAWSGTVGGNQPQHF	TGTGCCTGGAGTGGGACAGTCGGGGGCAATCAGCCCCAGCATTTT
.	TRBV24-1	TRBD2	TRBJ2-3	CATGRSRGEGKGDTQYF	TGTGCCACAGGCCGTTCTCGGGGGGAGGGAAAAGGGGATACGCAGTATTTT
.	TRBV18	.	TRBJ1-1	CASSPQQGMGRTEAFF	TGTGCCAGCTCCCCTCAACAGGGAATGGGCCGCACTGAAGCTTTCTTT
.	TRBV18	TRBD2	TRBJ2-7	CASSPGGGAYEQYF	TGTGCCAGCTCACCCGGGGGGGGAGCCTACGAGCAGTACTTC
.	TRBV12-5	.	TRBJ2-1	CASGITGSSYNEQFF	TGTGCTAGTGGCATAACAGGGTCGTCCTACAATGAGCAGTTCTTC
.	TRBV24-1	.	TRBJ1-2	CATSGPGGQKYGYTF	TGTGCCACCAGTGGCCCCGGGGGGCAAAAATATGGCTACACCTTC
.	TRBV4-1	.	TRBJ2-7	CASSQDWSGAPYEQYF	TGCGCCAGCAGCCAAGATTGGTCAGGGGCCCCCTACGAGCAGTACTTC
.	TRBV27	.	TRBJ2-7	CASSLDRRGSYEQYF	TGTGCCAGCAGTTTGGACAGGAGGGGATCCTACGAGCAGTACTTC
.	TRBV28	TRBD2	TRBJ2-1	CASSFSAGGSYNEQFF	TGTGCCAGCAGTTTTTCTGCGGGGGGCTCCTACAATGAGCAGTTCTTC
few	TRBV30	TRBD1	TRBJ1-1	CASNRGPNTEAFF	TGTGCCTCCAACAGGGGCCCGAACACTGAAGCTTTCTTT
.	TRBV5-1	.	TRBJ1-2	CASSLLSAGEGYTF	TGCGCCAGCAGCCTTCTTAGTGCAGGGGAAGGCTACACCTTC
.	TRBV7-7	.	TRBJ2-1	CASSREAVSYNEQFF	TGTGCCAGCAGCCGAGAAGCGGTCTCCTACAATGAGCAGTTCTTC